Listed here is a single T cell receptor (beta chain). Its antigen remains unidentified. This entry is derived from a study of T cell responses to AZD1222 COVID-19 vaccine. V lost 5 bases, J lost 7 bases, and 9 bases stayed unmatched. The CDR3 covers 14 residues. Germline V gene sequence: CDR1 MNHEY, CDR2 SVGEGT. The method was immunoSEQ multiplex PCR; TCRdb's version includes in-frame clones alone and lacks a portion of them. The table lists 200,000 or so clones, around 93% of them singletons, with about 9.2% in the top ten. Study-wide results and caveats: Elevations in Spike-specific TCR breadth and depth followed administration of two AZD1222 doses. The study found vaccine-associated CD4 TCRs spanning spike, dominant at 160-218 and 743-854.

The origin of this receptor is an adult in good health. This rearrangement joins TRBV6-2 or TRBV6-3 to TRBJ1-2; TRBD1 agrees at 8 bases. This specimen was peripheral blood, taken on day 0 of AZD1222 vaccination. This CDR3 is CASSQQGDVSGYTF. As DNA, the CDR3 is TGTGCCAGCAGTCAACAGGGGGACGTGAGTGGCTACACCTTC.